The next 8 T cell receptor beta chains were all read from a single sample in a study of cytomegalovirus exposure and HLA in healthy donors. Amplification used 60 Vbeta primers and 13 Jbeta primers. The table came from immunoSEQ multiplex PCR; TCRdb's copy has only in-frame clones and leaves some out. The sample lists roughly 120,000 clones; 70% to 85% were seen once. Sample: PBMCs. These TCRs come from a human donor in good health.

The chain couples TRBV9 to TRBJ2-3, with TRBD2 matching 8 bases. The germline V gene encodes CDR1 SGDLS and CDR2 YYNGEE. The CDR3 loop spans 14 amino acids. The V segment lost 3 bases and the J segment 4 bases; nucleotides outside the gene matches: 4. The CDR3 bases are TGTGCCAGCAGCGGAGCGGGAGTTTCAGATACGCAGTATTTT. Translated, it gives CASSGAGVSDTQYF.

The rearrangement links TRBV10-3 to TRBJ1-1; D gene unclear. Trimming left V 6 bases short and J 0 bases short, with 11 bases between. CDR3 length: 14 residues. From germline, CDR1 is ENHRY and CDR2 SYGVKD. Here the CDR3 DNA reads TGTGCCATCAGGGAGGTAGAGGTGAACACTGAAGCTTTCTTT. Encoded protein: CAIREVEVNTEAFF.

The sample holds a few counts of this clone. The rearrangement links TRBV28 to TRBJ1-3; 10 nucleotides agree with TRBD1. CDR1 MDHEN and CDR2 SYDVKM come from the germline V gene. V was pared by 5 bases and J by 0 bases, with 7 bases of the junction left unmatched. The CDR3 is made up of 17 amino acids. Here the CDR3 DNA reads TGTGCCAGCAGTCCCCTGGGACAGGGGTTCTCTGGAAACACCATATATTTT. This sequence encodes CASSPLGQGFSGNTIYF.

The J gene is TRBJ1-2, the V gene TRBV19, with D perhaps TRBD1 (5 bases). V lost 3 bases and J 2 bases, leaving 10 bases between the germline ends. CDR3 length: 14 amino acids. Germline CDR1 and CDR2: LNHDA and SQIVND (reference sequence). CDR3 DNA: TGTGCCAGTAGTATGTCCGGGGGGAACTATGGCTACACCTTC. Translating gives CASSMSGGNYGYTF. Looking up the rest from reference TRBV19 and TRBJ1-2 gives the full variable domain: DGGITQSPKYLFRKEGQNVTLSCEQNLNHDAMYWYRQDPGQGLRLIYYSQIVNDFQKGDIAEGYSVSREKKESFPLTVTSAQKNPTAFYLCASSMSGGNYGYTFGSGTRLTVV.

This clone appeared a few times. The gene calls are TRBV11-3 and TRBJ2-7; TRBD1 is a possible D gene (6 bases). CDR1 and CDR2 (germline): SGHNT, YENEEA. The CDR3 spans 15 residues. Trimming took 3 bases from V and 0 from J, leaving 12 bases between them. DNA of the CDR3: TGTGCCAGCAGCTTTACAGGGACCGGCTCCTACGAGCAGTACTTC. It specifies CASSFTGTGSYEQYF. The variable domain in full, with the rest retrieved from reference TRBV11-3 and TRBJ2-7, is EAGVVQSPRYKIIEKKQPVAFWCNPISGHNTLYWYLQNLGQGPELLIRYENEEAVDDSQLPKDRFSAERLKGVDSTLKIQPAELGDSAVYLCASSFTGTGSYEQYFGPGTRLTVT.

The J gene is TRBJ2-1, the V gene TRBV2; 11 nucleotides agree with TRBD2. The germline CDR1 and CDR2 sequences are SNHLY and FYNNEI. CDR3 length: 17 amino acids. V shed 1 base and J 3 bases; nucleotides not matched to a gene: 5. CDR3 coding DNA: TGTGCCAGCAGTGAAGGGGAGGGGACTAGCGGCTACAATGAGCAGTTCTTC. This codes for CASSEGEGTSGYNEQFF.

The chain combines TRBV5-1 with TRBJ2-1; D is possibly TRBD1 (5 bases). The CDR3 sequence is 14 residues long. V dropped 0 bases and J dropped 10 bases, with 14 bases sitting between them. Germline loops: CDR1 SGHRS, CDR2 YFSETQ. The CDR3: CASSLGGPYREQFF. Here the CDR3 DNA reads TGCGCCAGCAGCTTGGGGGGCCCCTACAGGGAGCAGTTCTTC.

This rearrangement joins TRBV19 to TRBJ2-3, with D uncertain. CDR3 length: 15 residues. With 5 bases removed from V and 4 bases from J, the gap between germline ends came to 16 bases. Per germline, CDR1 LNHDA and CDR2 SQIVND (reference sequence). CDR3 sequence: CASSLQSSMADTQYF. CDR3 DNA sequence: TGTGCCAGTAGTTTACAGTCGAGCATGGCAGATACGCAGTATTTT.